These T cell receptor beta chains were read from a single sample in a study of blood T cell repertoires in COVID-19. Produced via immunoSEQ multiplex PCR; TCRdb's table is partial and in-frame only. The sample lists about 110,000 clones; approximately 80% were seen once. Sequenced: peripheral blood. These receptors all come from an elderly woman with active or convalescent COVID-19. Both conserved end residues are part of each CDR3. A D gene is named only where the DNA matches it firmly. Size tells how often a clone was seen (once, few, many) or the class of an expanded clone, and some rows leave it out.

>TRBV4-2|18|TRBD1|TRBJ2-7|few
TGTGCCAGCAGCCACCCGGGACAGGGGACCGTTAGCTCCTACGAGCAGTACTTC
CASSHPGQGTVSSYEQYF
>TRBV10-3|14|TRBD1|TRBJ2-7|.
TGTGCCATCAGTGAGATAGGGACAGGGGGTGAGCAGTACTTC
CAISEIGTGGEQYF
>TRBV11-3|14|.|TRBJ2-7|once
TGTGCCAGCAGCTTAGAGACAGAGTCCTACGAGCAGTACTTC
CASSLETESYEQYF
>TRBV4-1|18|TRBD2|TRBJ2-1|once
TGCGCCAGCAGCCCCAAAGGACTAGCGGGAGGGGGCTACAATGAGCAGTTCTTC
CASSPKGLAGGGYNEQFF
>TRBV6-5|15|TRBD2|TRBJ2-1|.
TGTGCCAGCAGTCAGGGACTAGCGGGGGGGATGGAGCAGTTCTTC
CASSQGLAGGMEQFF
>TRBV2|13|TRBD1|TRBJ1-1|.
TGTGCCAGCCGGGGACAGCGGAGCACTGAAGCTTTCTTT
CASRGQRSTEAFF
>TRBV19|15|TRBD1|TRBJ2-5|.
TGTGCCAGTAGTGGGGGACAGGGGTTAGTGGAGACCCAGTACTTC
CASSGGQGLVETQYF
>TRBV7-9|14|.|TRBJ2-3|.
TGTGCCAGCAGCTTAGCGGAGGGGTCAGATACGCAGTATTTT
CASSLAEGSDTQYF
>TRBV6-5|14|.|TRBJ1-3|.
TGTGCCAGCAGTTACTCAGTAGCTGGAAACACCATATATTTT
CASSYSVAGNTIYF
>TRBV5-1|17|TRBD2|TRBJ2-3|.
TGCGCCAGCGGGCCAGCCGGGACTAGCATAAGCACAGATACGCAGTATTTT
CASGPAGTSISTDTQYF
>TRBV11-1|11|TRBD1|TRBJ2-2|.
TGTGCCACCAGGGGGCGAGGGGAGCTGTTTTTT
CATRGRGELFF
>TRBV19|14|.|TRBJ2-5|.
TGTGCCAGTAAAATGTGGGCCGAGGGAGAGACCCAGTACTTC
CASKMWAEGETQYF
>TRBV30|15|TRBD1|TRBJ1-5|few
TGTGCCTGGAGTTACAGGGGGCCAAGCAATCAGCCCCAGCATTTT
CAWSYRGPSNQPQHF
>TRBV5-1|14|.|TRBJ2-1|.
TGCGCCAGCAGCTTCGGTCAGGACTACAATGAGCAGTTCTTC
CASSFGQDYNEQFF
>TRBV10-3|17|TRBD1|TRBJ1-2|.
TGTGCCATCAGTGAATCGGGTCAGGGGGCGAGGAAAGCTGGCTACACCTTC
CAISESGQGARKAGYTF
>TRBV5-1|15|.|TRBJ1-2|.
TGCGCCAGCAGCTTGATAGATCCCTCTAACTATGGCTACACCTTC
CASSLIDPSNYGYTF
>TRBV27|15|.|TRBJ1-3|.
TGTGCCAGCAGTCTTTTGGGGGACTTGGGAAACACCATATATTTT
CASSLLGDLGNTIYF
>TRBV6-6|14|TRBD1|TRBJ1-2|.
TGTGCCAGCAGTTACGGGGACAGGGCAAGGGGCTACACCTTC
CASSYGDRARGYTF
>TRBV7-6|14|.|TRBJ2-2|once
TGTGCCAGCAGCTCTGTATCGAACACCGGGGAGCTGTTTTTT
CASSSVSNTGELFF
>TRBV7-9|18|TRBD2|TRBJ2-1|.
TGTGCCAGCAGCTTAGCCGGACTAGCGGGAGGGCCTTGGAATGAGCAGTTCTTC
CASSLAGLAGGPWNEQFF
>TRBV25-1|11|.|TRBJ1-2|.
TGTGCCAGCAGTGAAACAGCTGGCTACACCTTC
CASSETAGYTF
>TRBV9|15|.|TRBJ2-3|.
TGTGCCAGCAGCGTATATTCTTCTAGCACAGATACGCAGTATTTT
CASSVYSSSTDTQYF
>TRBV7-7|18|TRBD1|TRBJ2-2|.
TGTGCTAGCAGCGTCGCCGGGACAGGGGCGCGGAACACCGGGGAGCTGTTTTTT
CASSVAGTGARNTGELFF
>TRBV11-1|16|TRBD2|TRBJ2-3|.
TGTGCCAGCAGCTTAGGACTAGCGGGAGTAGCAGATACGCAGTATTTT
CASSLGLAGVADTQYF
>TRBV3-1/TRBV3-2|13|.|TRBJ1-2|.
TGTGCCAGCAGCCCGATCAGAGGAAATGGCTACACCTTC
CASSPIRGNGYTF
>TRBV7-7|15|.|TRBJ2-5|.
TGTGCTAGCAGCTTAGGGCTAGCGAGGGAGGAGACCCAGTACTTC
CASSLGLAREETQYF
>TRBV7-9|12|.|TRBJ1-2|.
TGTGCCAGCAGCTTAGAAGGAGTCGGCTACACCTTC
CASSLEGVGYTF
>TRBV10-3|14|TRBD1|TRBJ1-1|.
TGTGCCATCAGTGGGACAGGAGTGAACACTGAAGCTTTCTTT
CAISGTGVNTEAFF
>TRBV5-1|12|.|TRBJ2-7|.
TGCGCCAGCACGTTATCGGGTTACGAGCAGTACTTC
CASTLSGYEQYF
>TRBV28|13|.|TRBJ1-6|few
TGTGCCAGCAATCCGGCAGGGGCAGGTCCCCTCCACTTT
CASNPAGAGPLHF
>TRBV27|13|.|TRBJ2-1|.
TGTGCCAGCAGTTATCGGAGCTGGAATGAGCAGTTCTTC
CASSYRSWNEQFF
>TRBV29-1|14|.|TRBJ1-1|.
TGCAGCGTTGAAGATCAGGGGTTGGGGGATGAAGCTTTCTTT
CSVEDQGLGDEAFF
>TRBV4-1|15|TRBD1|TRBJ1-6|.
TGCGCCAGCAGCCCGGGACAGGGGAGGGATTCACCCCTCCACTTT
CASSPGQGRDSPLHF
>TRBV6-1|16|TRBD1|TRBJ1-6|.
TGTGCCAGCATTGACAGGGGGCGCAGGATGAATTCACCCCTCCACTTT
CASIDRGRRMNSPLHF
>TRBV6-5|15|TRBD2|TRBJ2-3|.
TGTGCCAGCAGAGGGACTAGCGGGACCACAGATACGCAGTATTTT
CASRGTSGTTDTQYF
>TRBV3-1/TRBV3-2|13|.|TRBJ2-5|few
TGTGCCAGCAGCCTTCGAAGCAGGGAGACCCAGTACTTC
CASSLRSRETQYF
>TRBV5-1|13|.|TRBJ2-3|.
TGCGCCAGCAGCTTGGTCCGGACAGATACGCAGTATTTT
CASSLVRTDTQYF
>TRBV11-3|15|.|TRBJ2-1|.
TGTGCCAGCAGCGAGAGCCCCGGAGGGCTCAATGAGCAGTTCTTC
CASSESPGGLNEQFF
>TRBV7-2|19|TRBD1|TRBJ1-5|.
TGTGCCAGCAGCTTAAGGCCTAGACAACAGGGGTTCGGCAATCAGCCCCAGCATTTT
CASSLRPRQQGFGNQPQHF
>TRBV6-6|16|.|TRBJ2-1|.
TGTGCCAGCAGTTCCCCTCCCCAACTAGTCTCCAATGAGCAGTTCTTC
CASSSPPQLVSNEQFF
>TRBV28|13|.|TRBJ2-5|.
TGTGCCAGCAGCCACTACGGTGGCGAGACCCAGTACTTC
CASSHYGGETQYF
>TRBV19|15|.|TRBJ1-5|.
TGTGCCAGTAGTATGAGGATGGCAGGGATCCAGCCCCAGCATTTT
CASSMRMAGIQPQHF
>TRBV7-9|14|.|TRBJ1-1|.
TGTGCCAGCAGCTTACAGGGCAGGGGCACTGAAGCTTTCTTT
CASSLQGRGTEAFF
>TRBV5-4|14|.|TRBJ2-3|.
TGTGCCAGCACCCCCGGGGGGCTCACAGATACGCAGTATTTT
CASTPGGLTDTQYF
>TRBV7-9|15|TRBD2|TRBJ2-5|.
TGTGCCAGCAGCTCAGGACTAGCGGGACTAGAGACCCAGTACTTC
CASSSGLAGLETQYF